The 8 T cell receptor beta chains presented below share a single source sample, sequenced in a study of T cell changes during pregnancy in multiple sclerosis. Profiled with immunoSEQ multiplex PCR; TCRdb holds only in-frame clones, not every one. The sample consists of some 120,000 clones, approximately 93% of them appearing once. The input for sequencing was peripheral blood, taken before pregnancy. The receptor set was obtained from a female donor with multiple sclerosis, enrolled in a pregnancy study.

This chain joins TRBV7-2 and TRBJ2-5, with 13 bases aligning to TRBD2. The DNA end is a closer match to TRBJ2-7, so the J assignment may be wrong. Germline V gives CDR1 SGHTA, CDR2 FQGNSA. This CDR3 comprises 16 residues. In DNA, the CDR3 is TGTGCCAGCAGCTGGACTAGCGGGAGACGGTCCTACGAGCAGTACTTC. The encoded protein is CASSWTSGRRSYEQYF.

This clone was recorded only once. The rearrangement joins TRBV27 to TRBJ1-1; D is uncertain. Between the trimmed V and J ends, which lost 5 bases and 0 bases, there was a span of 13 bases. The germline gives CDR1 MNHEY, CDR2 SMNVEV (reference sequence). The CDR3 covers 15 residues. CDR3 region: CASSPRLPMNTEAFF. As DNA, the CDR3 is TGTGCCAGCAGTCCCCGGTTACCCATGAACACTGAAGCTTTCTTT.

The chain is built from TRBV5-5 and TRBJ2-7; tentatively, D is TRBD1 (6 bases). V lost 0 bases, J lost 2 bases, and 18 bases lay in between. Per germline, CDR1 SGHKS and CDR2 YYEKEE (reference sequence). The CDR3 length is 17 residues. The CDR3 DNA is TGTGCCAGCAGCTTGGGGGGGTGGCTCAGGGACACCTACGAGCAGTACTTC. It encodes CASSLGGWLRDTYEQYF.

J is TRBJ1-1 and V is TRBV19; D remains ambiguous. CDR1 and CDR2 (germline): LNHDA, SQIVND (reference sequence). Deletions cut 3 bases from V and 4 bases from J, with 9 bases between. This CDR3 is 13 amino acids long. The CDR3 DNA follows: TGTGCCAGTAGTATCGGGGTTTCCACTGAAGCTTTCTTT. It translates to CASSIGVSTEAFF.

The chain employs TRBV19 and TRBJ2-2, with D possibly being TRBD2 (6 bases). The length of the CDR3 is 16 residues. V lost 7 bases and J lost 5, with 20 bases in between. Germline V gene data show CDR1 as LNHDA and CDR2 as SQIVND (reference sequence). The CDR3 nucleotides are TGTGCCAGTACCTCCACTAGCCGTACTGGGACCGGGGAGCTGTTTTTT. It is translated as CASTSTSRTGTGELFF.

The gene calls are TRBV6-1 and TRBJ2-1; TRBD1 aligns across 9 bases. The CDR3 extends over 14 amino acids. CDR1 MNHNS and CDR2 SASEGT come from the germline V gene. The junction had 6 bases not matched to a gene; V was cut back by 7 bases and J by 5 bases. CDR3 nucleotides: TGTGCCAGCAAGGGACAGGGTGTAGACAATGAGCAGTTCTTC. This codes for CASKGQGVDNEQFF.

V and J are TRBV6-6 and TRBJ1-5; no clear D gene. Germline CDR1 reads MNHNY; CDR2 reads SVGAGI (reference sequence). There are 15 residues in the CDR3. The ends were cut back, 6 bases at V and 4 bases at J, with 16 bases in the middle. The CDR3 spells CASRSEIARNQPQHF. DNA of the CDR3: TGTGCCAGCAGATCAGAAATCGCGCGGAATCAGCCCCAGCATTTT.

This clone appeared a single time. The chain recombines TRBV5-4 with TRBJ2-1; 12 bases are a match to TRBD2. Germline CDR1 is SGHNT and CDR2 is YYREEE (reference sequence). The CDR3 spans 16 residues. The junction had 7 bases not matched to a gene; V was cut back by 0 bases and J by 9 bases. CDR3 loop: CASSLGPSGGATEQFF. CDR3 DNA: TGTGCCAGCAGCTTGGGTCCTAGCGGGGGGGCCACTGAGCAGTTCTTC.